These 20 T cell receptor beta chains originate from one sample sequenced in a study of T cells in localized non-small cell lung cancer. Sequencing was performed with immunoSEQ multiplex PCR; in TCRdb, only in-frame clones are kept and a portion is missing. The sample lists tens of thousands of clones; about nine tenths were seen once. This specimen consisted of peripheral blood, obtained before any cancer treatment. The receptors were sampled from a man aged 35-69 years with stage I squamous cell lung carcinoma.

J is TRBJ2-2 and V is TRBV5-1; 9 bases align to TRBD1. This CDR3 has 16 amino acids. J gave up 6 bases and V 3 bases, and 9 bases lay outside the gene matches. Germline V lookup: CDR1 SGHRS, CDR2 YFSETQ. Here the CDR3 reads CASSSGQGRAAGELFF. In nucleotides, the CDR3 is TGCGCCAGCAGCTCCGGACAGGGGAGAGCGGCCGGGGAGCTGTTTTTT.

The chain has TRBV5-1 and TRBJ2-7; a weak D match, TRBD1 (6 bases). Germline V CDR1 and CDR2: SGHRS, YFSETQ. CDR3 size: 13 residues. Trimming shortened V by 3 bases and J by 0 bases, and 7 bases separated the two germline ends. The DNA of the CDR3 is TGCGCCAGCAGCTCGGGACACTCCTACGAGCAGTACTTC. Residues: CASSSGHSYEQYF.

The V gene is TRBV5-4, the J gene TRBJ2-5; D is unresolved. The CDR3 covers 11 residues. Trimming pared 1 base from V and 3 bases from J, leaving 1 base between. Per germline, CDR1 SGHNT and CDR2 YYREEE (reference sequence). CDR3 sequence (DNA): TGTGCCAGCAGCTTGAAAGAGACCCAGTACTTC. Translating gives CASSLKETQYF.

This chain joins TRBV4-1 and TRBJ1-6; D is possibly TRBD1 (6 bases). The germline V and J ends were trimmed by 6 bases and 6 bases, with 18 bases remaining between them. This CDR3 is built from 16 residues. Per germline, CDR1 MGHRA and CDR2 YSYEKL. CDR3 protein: CASRDSSRKINSPLHF. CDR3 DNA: TGCGCCAGCAGGGACAGCTCCAGGAAAATTAATTCACCCCTCCACTTT.

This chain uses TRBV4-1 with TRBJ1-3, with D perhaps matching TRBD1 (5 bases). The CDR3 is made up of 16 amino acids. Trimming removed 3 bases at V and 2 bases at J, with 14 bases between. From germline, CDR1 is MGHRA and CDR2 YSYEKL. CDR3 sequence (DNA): TGCGCCAGCAGCCAGGAAAAGATAGGGGCTGGAAACACCATATATTTT. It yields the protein CASSQEKIGAGNTIYF.

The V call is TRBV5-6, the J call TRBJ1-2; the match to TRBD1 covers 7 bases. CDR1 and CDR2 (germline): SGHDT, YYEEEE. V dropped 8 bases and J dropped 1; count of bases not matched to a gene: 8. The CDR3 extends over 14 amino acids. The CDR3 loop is CASTDRDLNYGYTF. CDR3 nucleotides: TGTGCCAGTACTGACAGGGACCTTAACTATGGCTACACCTTC.

Here the CDR3 reads CASSLAGTSEETQYF. For the CDR3, the DNA is TGCGCCAGCAGCTTGGCCGGGACTAGCGAAGAGACCCAGTACTTC. This sequence joins TRBV5-1 and TRBJ2-5; 10 bases align to TRBD2. The CDR3 sequence is 15 residues long. Germline V gene lookup returns CDR1 SGHRS and CDR2 YFSETQ. V lost 0 bases to trimming and J lost 3 bases; unmatched junction nucleotides: 2. The full variable domain, its missing parts supplied by reference TRBV5-1 and TRBJ2-5, is KAGVTQTPRYLIKTRGQQVTLSCSPISGHRSVSWYQQTPGQGLQFLFEYFSETQRNKGNFPGRFSGRQFSNSRSEMNVSTLELGDSALYLCASSLAGTSEETQYFGPGTRLLVL.

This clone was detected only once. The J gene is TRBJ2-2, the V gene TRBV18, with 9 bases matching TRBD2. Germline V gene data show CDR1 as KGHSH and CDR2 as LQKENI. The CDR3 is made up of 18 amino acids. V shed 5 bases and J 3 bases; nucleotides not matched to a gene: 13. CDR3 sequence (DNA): TGTGCCAGCTCAGGCAGGCTAGCGGGAAAGAAGGACACCGGGGAGCTGTTTTTT. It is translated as CASSGRLAGKKDTGELFF. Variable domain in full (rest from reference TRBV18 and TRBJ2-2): NAGVMQNPRHLVRRRGQEARLRCSPMKGHSHVYWYRQLPEEGLKFMVYLQKENIIDESGMPKERFSAEFPKEGPSILRIQQVVRGDSAAYFCASSGRLAGKKDTGELFFGEGSRLTVL.

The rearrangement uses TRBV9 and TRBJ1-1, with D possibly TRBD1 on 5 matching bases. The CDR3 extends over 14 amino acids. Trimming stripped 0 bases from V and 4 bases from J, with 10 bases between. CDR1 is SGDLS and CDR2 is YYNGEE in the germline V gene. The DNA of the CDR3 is TGTGCCAGCAGCGTAGATCTGGGGGGCACTGAAGCTTTCTTT. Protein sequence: CASSVDLGGTEAFF.

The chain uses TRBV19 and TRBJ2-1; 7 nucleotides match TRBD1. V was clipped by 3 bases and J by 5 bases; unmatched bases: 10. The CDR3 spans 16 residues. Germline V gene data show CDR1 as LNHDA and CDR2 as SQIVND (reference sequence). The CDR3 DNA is TGTGCCAGTAGTATCGGGACAGCGCGCCCGAACAATGAGCAGTTCTTC. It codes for CASSIGTARPNNEQFF.

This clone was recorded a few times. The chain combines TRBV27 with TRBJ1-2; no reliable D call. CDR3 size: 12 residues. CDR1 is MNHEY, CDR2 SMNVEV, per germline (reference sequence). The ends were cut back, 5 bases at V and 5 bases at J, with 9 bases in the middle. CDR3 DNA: TGTGCCAGCAGTCTGAAAGGGTATGGCTACACCTTC. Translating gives CASSLKGYGYTF.

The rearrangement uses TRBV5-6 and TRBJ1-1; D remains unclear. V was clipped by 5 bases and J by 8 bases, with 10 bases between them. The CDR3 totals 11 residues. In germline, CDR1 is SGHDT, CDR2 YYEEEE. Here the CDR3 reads CASSVRREAFF. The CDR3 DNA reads TGTGCCAGCAGTGTCAGACGCGAAGCTTTCTTT.

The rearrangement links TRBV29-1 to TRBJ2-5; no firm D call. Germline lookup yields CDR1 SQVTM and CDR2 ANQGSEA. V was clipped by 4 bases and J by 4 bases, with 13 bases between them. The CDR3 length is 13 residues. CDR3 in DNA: TGCAGCGTTGGAACTCTAGGGTTAGAGACCCAGTACTTC. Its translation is CSVGTLGLETQYF.

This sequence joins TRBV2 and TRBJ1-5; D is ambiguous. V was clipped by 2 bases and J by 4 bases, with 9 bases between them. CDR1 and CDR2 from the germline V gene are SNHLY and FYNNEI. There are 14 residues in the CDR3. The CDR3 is CASSERSENQPQHF. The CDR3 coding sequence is TGTGCCAGCAGTGAAAGGTCGGAGAATCAGCCCCAGCATTTT.

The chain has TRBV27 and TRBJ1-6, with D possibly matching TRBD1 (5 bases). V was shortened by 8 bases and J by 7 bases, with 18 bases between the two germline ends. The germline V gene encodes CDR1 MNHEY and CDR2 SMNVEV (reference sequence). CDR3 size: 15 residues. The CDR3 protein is CASRTSGFLNSPLHF. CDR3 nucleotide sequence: TGTGCCAGCCGAACCTCAGGGTTTTTAAATTCACCCCTCCACTTT.

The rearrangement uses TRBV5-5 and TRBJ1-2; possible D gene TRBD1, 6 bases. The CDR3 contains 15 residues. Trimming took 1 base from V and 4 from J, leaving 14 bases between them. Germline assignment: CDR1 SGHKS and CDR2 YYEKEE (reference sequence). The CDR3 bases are TGTGCCAGCAGCTTGAACAGGGTCATAAGCTATGGCTACACCTTC. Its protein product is CASSLNRVISYGYTF.

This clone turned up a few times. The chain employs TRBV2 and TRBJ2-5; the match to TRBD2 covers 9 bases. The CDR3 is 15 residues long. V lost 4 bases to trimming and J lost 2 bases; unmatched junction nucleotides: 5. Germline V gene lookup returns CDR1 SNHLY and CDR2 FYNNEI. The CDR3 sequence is CASSASSGAQETQYF. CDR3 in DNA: TGTGCCAGCAGTGCCTCTAGCGGGGCACAAGAGACCCAGTACTTC.

CDR3 nucleotide sequence: TGCGCCAGCAGCCAAGAAAGGGTGGGCAATCAGCCCCAGCATTTT. This encodes CASSQERVGNQPQHF. The rearrangement uses TRBV4-1 and TRBJ1-5, with D unresolved. From germline, CDR1 is MGHRA and CDR2 YSYEKL. Trimming took off 0 bases at V and 2 bases at J, with 8 bases between the two ends. The CDR3 is made up of 15 amino acids.

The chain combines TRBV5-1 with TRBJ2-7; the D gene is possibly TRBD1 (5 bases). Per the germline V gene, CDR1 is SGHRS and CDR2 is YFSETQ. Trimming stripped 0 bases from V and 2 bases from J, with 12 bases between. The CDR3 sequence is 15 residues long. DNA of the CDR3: TGCGCCAGCAGCTTGGCCGTTAGGGGAACCTACGAGCAGTACTTC. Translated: CASSLAVRGTYEQYF.

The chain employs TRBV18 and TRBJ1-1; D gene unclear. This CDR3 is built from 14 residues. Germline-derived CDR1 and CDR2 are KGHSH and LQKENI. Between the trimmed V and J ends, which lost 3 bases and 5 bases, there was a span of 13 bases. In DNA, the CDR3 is TGTGCCAGCTCACCGGAATGGGGTCGGACTGAAGCTTTCTTT. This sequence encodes CASSPEWGRTEAFF.